The 29 T cell receptor beta chains below were found in one sample sequenced in a study of cytotoxic CD8 clonotypes in ibrutinib-treated CLL (dated by TCRdb to about 2021). Receptor amplification or capture employed the immunoSEQ multiplex PCR assay. TCRdb took this table from immuneACCESS and kept in-frame rearrangements with V and J called. Such tables lack part of the clones; where checked against another copy, unresolved V genes explain under half of the gap, and the rest is unexplained. The sample data list 200,000 to 250,000 clones, and around 75% of these were observed just once. The ten largest clones add up to approximately 6% of the sample. The intended sense of this specimen's time point label: about eleven months on ibrutinib. The sequencing here drew on PBMCs, taken after 12 months of ibrutinib treatment. The receptors shown here come from a human donor with chronic lymphocytic leukemia.

The rearrangement joins TRBV9 to TRBJ1-1, with a possible D match to TRBD1 (6 bases). The CDR3 spans 14 residues. Germline CDR1 SGDLS, CDR2 YYNGEE. The V and J ends lost 3 bases and 5 bases respectively, with 14 bases between them. CDR3 residues: CASSASGGRTEAFF. The DNA of the CDR3 is TGTGCCAGCAGCGCGTCTGGGGGGCGGACTGAAGCTTTCTTT.

There are a few counts of this clone. J is TRBJ1-1 and V is TRBV27, with D tentatively TRBD1 (6 bases). This CDR3 is built from 15 residues. Germline V lookup: CDR1 MNHEY, CDR2 SMNVEV (reference sequence). V lost 0 bases and J lost 5, with 13 bases in between. CDR3 DNA: TGTGCCAGCAGTTTATCCCGAGACAGGTGGACTGAAGCTTTCTTT. It specifies CASSLSRDRWTEAFF.

The V gene is TRBV27, the J gene TRBJ2-3, with D possibly being TRBD1 (6 bases). This CDR3 has 13 amino acids. Germline V lookup: CDR1 MNHEY, CDR2 SMNVEV (reference sequence). The CDR3 DNA sequence: TGTGCAAGTGGGATGTGGGGGCCAGATACGCAGTATTTT. It codes for CASGMWGPDTQYF.

This clone appeared a single time. V usage is TRBV5-4 and J usage is TRBJ2-7; TRBD2 aligns across 14 bases. CDR1 and CDR2 (germline): SGHNT, YYREEE (reference sequence). There are 17 residues in the CDR3. V lost 4 bases, J lost 3 bases, and 9 bases stayed unmatched. In DNA, the CDR3 is TGTGCCAGCAGCGTAGGGACTAGCGGGAGCTTTCTCTACGAGCAGTACTTC. Protein sequence: CASSVGTSGSFLYEQYF.

This sequence joins TRBV7-2 and TRBJ2-3; 10 bases fit TRBD2. This CDR3 has 16 residues. The trim removed 1 base at V and 4 bases at J, leaving 5 bases unmatched. CDR1 is SGHTA and CDR2 is FQGNSA in the germline V gene. The CDR3 is CASSLGAGGLPDTQYF. The CDR3 DNA is TGTGCCAGCAGCTTAGGAGCGGGAGGGTTGCCAGATACGCAGTATTTT.

This clone was detected ten times or more. The J gene is TRBJ1-1, the V gene TRBV10-2; D perhaps matches TRBD1 (5 bases). From germline, CDR1 is WSHSY and CDR2 SAAADI. The CDR3 loop spans 12 amino acids. The V gene lost 6 bases and the J gene lost 8 bases, with 13 bases spanning the gap. The CDR3 loop is CASSTSGTEAFF. DNA of the CDR3: TGCGCCAGCAGCACCTCCGGGACGGAAGCTTTCTTT.

The chain uses TRBV7-9 and TRBJ1-5; D perhaps matches TRBD1 (5 bases). The germline gives CDR1 SEHNR, CDR2 FQNEAQ (reference sequence). This CDR3 has 12 residues. V lost 4 bases and J 10 bases, leaving 11 bases between the germline ends. The CDR3 sequence is CASSYGQSPQHF. The CDR3 DNA is TGTGCCAGCAGCTACGGACAATCTCCCCAGCATTTT.

The chain uses TRBV7-9 and TRBJ2-5, with D hard to call. The germline V gene encodes CDR1 SEHNR and CDR2 FQNEAQ (reference sequence). CDR3 length equals 13 residues. The V end was cut by 5 bases, the J end by 0 bases, with 7 bases between. The CDR3 nucleotides read TGTGCCAGCAGCCGTTCTGACCAAGAGACCCAGTACTTC. Translation gives CASSRSDQETQYF. Variable domain in full (rest from reference TRBV7-9 and TRBJ2-5): DTGVSQNPRHKITKRGQNVTFRCDPISEHNRLYWYRQTLGQGPEFLTYFQNEAQLEKSRLLSDRFSAERPKGSFSTLEIQRTEQGDSAMYLCASSRSDQETQYFGPGTRLLVL.

The sample holds a few counts of this clone. The chain joins TRBV6-6 to TRBJ2-2; 10 bases are a match to TRBD1. With V trimmed by 2 bases and J by 5 bases, 2 bases remained unmatched. The germline V gene has CDR1 MNHNY and CDR2 SVGAGI (reference sequence). This CDR3 has 15 amino acids. Here the CDR3 reads CASSYRQGATGELFF. The CDR3 DNA reads TGTGCCAGCAGTTACCGACAGGGGGCGACCGGGGAGCTGTTTTTT.

CDR3 loop: CSARHAEQYF. Written as DNA, the CDR3 is TGCAGTGCTAGACACGCCGAGCAGTACTTC. The chain links TRBV20-1 to TRBJ2-7; D call uncertain. V was clipped by 2 bases and J by 6 bases, with 5 bases between them. The germline gives CDR1 DFQATT, CDR2 SNEGSKA (reference sequence). This CDR3 contains 10 residues.

V gene TRBV7-2 combines with J gene TRBJ1-6; D is uncertain. The length of the CDR3 is 12 residues. V dropped 5 bases and J dropped 8 bases, with 7 bases sitting between them. The germline gives CDR1 SGHTA, CDR2 FQGNSA. The CDR3 coding sequence is TGTGCCAGCAGCCGAGTACATTCACCCCTCCACTTT. Translating it yields CASSRVHSPLHF.

The rearrangement uses TRBV7-9 and TRBJ1-1, with D possibly TRBD1 on 5 matching bases. Trimming took off 5 bases at V and 6 bases at J, with 13 bases between the two ends. Germline V gene lookup returns CDR1 SEHNR and CDR2 FQNEAQ (reference sequence). There are 13 residues in the CDR3. This chain's CDR3 is CASSPGWDPEAFF. Written as DNA, the CDR3 is TGTGCCAGCAGCCCTGGATGGGACCCTGAAGCTTTCTTT.

This clone was seen more than once but under ten times. This rearrangement joins TRBV7-8 to TRBJ2-7; the D call may be TRBD1 or TRBD2 (5 bases each). The V and J ends lost 4 bases and 3 bases respectively, with 19 bases between them. The CDR3 totals 16 residues. The germline gives CDR1 SGHVS, CDR2 FQNEAQ. The CDR3 DNA reads as TGTGCCAGCAGCTCCCGGCTTGGGACCTCCAACTACGAGCAGTACTTC. It codes for CASSSRLGTSNYEQYF.

The chain combines TRBV29-1 with TRBJ2-4, with TRBD1 matching 9 bases. Germline values: CDR1 SQVTM, CDR2 ANQGSEA. The CDR3 contains 15 residues. The ends lost 4 bases at V and 3 bases at J; junction bases unmatched: 7. The CDR3: CSVAPGQGGKNIQYF. CDR3 bases: TGCAGCGTTGCCCCGGGACAGGGCGGCAAAAACATTCAGTACTTC.

The chain joins TRBV12-5 to TRBJ1-5; D ambiguous. The CDR3 contains 16 residues. V gave up 6 bases and J gave up 0 bases, with 15 bases separating them. Germline CDR1 and CDR2: LGHNT and FRNRAP. The CDR3 reads CASGPGPTYSNQPQHF. The CDR3 coding sequence is TGTGCTAGTGGCCCGGGCCCAACCTATAGCAATCAGCCCCAGCATTTT.

The chain employs TRBV25-1 and TRBJ2-7; D is ambiguous. Germline V gives CDR1 MGHDK, CDR2 SYGVNS. This CDR3 contains 16 residues. The CDR3: CDPHPVVGHNSYEQYF. The CDR3 DNA reads TGTGACCCTCATCCCGTGGTCGGCCATAACTCCTACGAGCAGTACTTC.

The CDR3 sequence: CASSWPRAVGYTF. The CDR3 DNA follows: TGTGCCAGCAGCTGGCCCAGGGCAGTGGGCTACACCTTC. This sequence joins TRBV5-6 and TRBJ1-2; TRBD1 might be the D (5 bases). V gave up 3 bases and J gave up 8 bases, with 14 bases separating them. The CDR3 is 13 residues long. Germline loops: CDR1 SGHDT, CDR2 YYEEEE.

V gene TRBV7-2 combines with J gene TRBJ2-3, with TRBD2 identical over 11 bases. Trimming removed 0 bases from V and 6 bases from J; junction bases left unmatched: 5. Per germline, CDR1 SGHTA and CDR2 FQGNSA. The CDR3 has 16 amino acids. DNA of the CDR3: TGTGCCAGCAGCTTAGCCGGGACTAGCGGTTTTGATACGCAGTATTTT. The encoded protein is CASSLAGTSGFDTQYF.

The chain uses TRBV10-3 and TRBJ2-2; the D gene is possibly TRBD2 (6 bases). V was trimmed by 3 bases and J by 1 base, leaving 18 bases between them. The germline CDR1 and CDR2 sequences are ENHRY and SYGVKD. The CDR3 length is 18 residues. The CDR3 here is CAISDRWRDGRNTGELFF. The DNA of the CDR3 is TGTGCCATCAGTGATAGGTGGCGTGACGGGAGGAACACCGGGGAGCTGTTTTTT.

The CDR3 here is CSVVSARTQYF. The DNA of the CDR3 is TGCAGCGTCGTGTCGGCCAGGACCCAGTACTTC. The rearrangement links TRBV29-1 to TRBJ2-5; D unclear. There are 11 residues in the CDR3. Germline assignment: CDR1 SQVTM and CDR2 ANQGSEA. V shed 6 bases and J shed 7 bases, with 12 bases lying between them.

The chain joins TRBV5-4 to TRBJ2-1; no clear D. The germline V gene encodes CDR1 SGHNT and CDR2 YYREEE (reference sequence). Trimming shortened V by 0 bases and J by 6 bases, and 7 bases separated the two germline ends. The CDR3 is 13 amino acids. This CDR3 is CASSLVALNEQFF. DNA of the CDR3: TGTGCCAGCAGCTTGGTGGCCCTCAATGAGCAGTTCTTC.

The chain uses TRBV25-1 and TRBJ2-5, with TRBD2 matching over 7 bases. This CDR3 region has 15 residues. The germline V gene has CDR1 MGHDK and CDR2 SYGVNS. V was clipped by 5 bases and J by 0 bases; unmatched bases: 6. CDR3 protein: CASSRPSGYQETQYF. The CDR3 nucleotides are TGTGCCAGCAGTCGACCTAGCGGTTACCAAGAGACCCAGTACTTC. Drawing the rest from reference TRBV25-1 and TRBJ2-5, the complete variable domain is EADIYQTPRYLVIGTGKKITLECSQTMGHDKMYWYQQDPGMELHLIHYSYGVNSTEKGDLSSESTVSRIRTEHFPLTLESARPSHTSQYLCASSRPSGYQETQYFGPGTRLLVL.

There are a few counts of this clone. The V call is TRBV25-1, the J call TRBJ1-2; 9 positions agree with TRBD1. V gave up 3 bases and J gave up 0 bases; unmatched junction bases: 8. Germline loops: CDR1 MGHDK, CDR2 SYGVNS. There are 17 residues in the CDR3. The CDR3 is CASSEGGTGSTNYGYTF. CDR3 nucleotides: TGTGCCAGCAGTGAGGGAGGGACAGGGTCCACTAACTATGGCTACACCTTC.

This rearrangement joins TRBV19 to TRBJ1-1; D is unresolved. V was cut by 6 bases and J by 1 base, with 9 bases left in between. CDR1 is LNHDA, CDR2 SQIVND, per germline (reference sequence). The CDR3 has 13 residues. The CDR3 nucleotides read TGTGCCAGTAGCACCCATTCGAACACTGAAGCTTTCTTT. Its translation: CASSTHSNTEAFF.

This chain links TRBV9 with TRBJ1-2, with D possibly matching TRBD1 (6 bases). Trimming left V 5 bases short and J 2 bases short, with 13 bases between. Germline V gene lookup returns CDR1 SGDLS and CDR2 YYNGEE. The CDR3 totals 14 residues. The CDR3 sequence: CASRSQGANYGYTF. CDR3 sequence (DNA): TGTGCCAGCAGGTCACAGGGTGCCAACTATGGCTACACCTTC. Full variable domain (rest looked up from reference TRBV9 and TRBJ1-2): DSGVTQTPKHLITATGQRVTLRCSPRSGDLSVYWYQQSLDQGLQFLIQYYNGEERAKGNILERFSAQQFPDLHSELNLSSLELGDSALYFCASRSQGANYGYTFGSGTRLTVV.

CDR3 protein: CASRAGSSYEQYF. CDR3 DNA: TGTGCCAGCAGGGCCGGAAGCTCCTACGAGCAGTACTTC. V and J are TRBV27 and TRBJ2-7; the D is unclear. V lost 6 bases, J lost 0 bases, and 9 bases lay in between. This CDR3 comprises 13 residues. From germline, CDR1 is MNHEY and CDR2 SMNVEV (reference sequence).

DNA for the CDR3: TGTGCCAGCAGCCCGAGGGCCCCGACGAATGAGCAGTTCTTC. Its translation: CASSPRAPTNEQFF. The chain couples TRBV11-3 to TRBJ2-1, with D possibly TRBD2 on 5 matching bases. CDR3 length equals 14 residues. Germline CDR1 SGHNT, CDR2 YENEEA. The germline V and J ends were trimmed by 5 bases and 7 bases, with 15 bases remaining between them. The full variable domain, rest sourced from reference TRBV11-3 and TRBJ2-1, is EAGVVQSPRYKIIEKKQPVAFWCNPISGHNTLYWYLQNLGQGPELLIRYENEEAVDDSQLPKDRFSAERLKGVDSTLKIQPAELGDSAVYLCASSPRAPTNEQFFGPGTRLTVL.

The chain combines TRBV19 with TRBJ2-3, with a possible D match to TRBD1 (5 bases). V was clipped by 6 bases and J by 2 bases, with 18 bases between them. This CDR3 comprises 16 residues. Germline loops: CDR1 LNHDA, CDR2 SQIVND (reference sequence). The CDR3 nucleotides read TGTGCCAGTAGCCCGACAGCTCGTAAAACCACAGATACGCAGTATTTT. It codes for CASSPTARKTTDTQYF. Using reference TRBV19 and TRBJ2-3 for the parts outside the CDR3, the full variable domain is DGGITQSPKYLFRKEGQNVTLSCEQNLNHDAMYWYRQDPGQGLRLIYYSQIVNDFQKGDIAEGYSVSREKKESFPLTVTSAQKNPTAFYLCASSPTARKTTDTQYFGPGTRLTVL.

This rearrangement joins TRBV20-1 to TRBJ2-5; D is ambiguous. V was cut by 7 bases and J by 5 bases, with 8 bases left in between. The CDR3 has 10 residues. The V gene's germline CDR1 is DFQATT and CDR2 SNEGSKA (reference sequence). CDR3 DNA sequence: TGCAGTGTACTTATTGAGACCCAGTACTTC. Its translation is CSVLIETQYF.